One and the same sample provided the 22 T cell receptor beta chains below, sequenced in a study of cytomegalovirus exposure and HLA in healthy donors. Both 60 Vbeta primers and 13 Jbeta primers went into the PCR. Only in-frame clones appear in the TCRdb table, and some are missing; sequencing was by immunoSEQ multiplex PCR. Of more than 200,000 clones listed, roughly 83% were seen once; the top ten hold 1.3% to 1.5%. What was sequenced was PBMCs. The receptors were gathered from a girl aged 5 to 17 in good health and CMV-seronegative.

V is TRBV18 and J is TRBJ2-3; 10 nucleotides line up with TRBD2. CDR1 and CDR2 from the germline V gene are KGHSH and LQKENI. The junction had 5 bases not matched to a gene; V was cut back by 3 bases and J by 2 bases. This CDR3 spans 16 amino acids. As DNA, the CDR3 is TGTGCCAGCTCACCGGTGGGACTAGCGAACACAGATACGCAGTATTTT. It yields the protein CASSPVGLANTDTQYF.

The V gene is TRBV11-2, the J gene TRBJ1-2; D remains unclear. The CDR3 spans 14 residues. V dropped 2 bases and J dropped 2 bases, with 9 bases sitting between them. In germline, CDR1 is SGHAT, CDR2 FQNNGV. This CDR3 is CASSLFQANYGYTF. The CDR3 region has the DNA TGTGCCAGCAGCTTATTTCAGGCAAACTATGGCTACACCTTC.

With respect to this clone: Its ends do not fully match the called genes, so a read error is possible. CDR3 sequence reads: CASSGGGLGDYGYTF. As DNA, the CDR3 is TGTGCCAGCAGCGGGGGGGGTCTAGGCGACTACGGCTACACCTTC. This chain uses TRBV27 with TRBJ1-2, with D possibly matching TRBD1 (5 bases). CDR3 length: 15 residues. The germline CDR1 and CDR2 sequences are MNHEY and SMNVEV (reference sequence).

The CDR3 DNA reads as TGTGCCAGCAGCCGGGGACAGGATAACTATGGCTACACCTTC. Amino acid sequence: CASSRGQDNYGYTF. The rearrangement joins TRBV5-4 to TRBJ1-2; TRBD1 agrees at 8 bases. This CDR3 comprises 14 residues. Germline V gene data show CDR1 as SGHNT and CDR2 as YYREEE (reference sequence). Unmatched junction bases numbered 3, after V lost 4 bases and J lost 1 base.

The CDR3 sequence: CASSHRDEQYF. CDR3 nucleotides: TGTGCCAGCAGCCACCGGGACGAGCAGTACTTC. The chain recombines TRBV13 with TRBJ2-7; D is unclear. This CDR3 is 11 amino acids long. CDR1 is PRHDT, CDR2 FYEKMQ, per germline (reference sequence). Trimming cost V 5 bases and J 5 bases, with 7 bases left between them.

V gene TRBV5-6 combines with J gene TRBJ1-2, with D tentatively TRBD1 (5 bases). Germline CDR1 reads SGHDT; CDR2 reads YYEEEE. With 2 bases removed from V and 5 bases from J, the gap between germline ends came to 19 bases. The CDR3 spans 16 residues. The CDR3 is CASSLSPRGSDYGYTF. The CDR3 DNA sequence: TGTGCCAGCAGCTTATCCCCCCGGGGGTCGGATTATGGCTACACCTTC.

The CDR3 nucleotides read TGCGCCAGCAGCTTGGGTGGTGGACAGCCGAACACTGAAGCTTTCTTT. Translating gives CASSLGGGQPNTEAFF. The rearrangement uses TRBV5-1 and TRBJ1-1, with D perhaps matching TRBD1 (6 bases). In germline, CDR1 is SGHRS, CDR2 YFSETQ. With 0 bases removed from V and 1 base from J, the gap between germline ends came to 13 bases. CDR3 length: 16 amino acids.

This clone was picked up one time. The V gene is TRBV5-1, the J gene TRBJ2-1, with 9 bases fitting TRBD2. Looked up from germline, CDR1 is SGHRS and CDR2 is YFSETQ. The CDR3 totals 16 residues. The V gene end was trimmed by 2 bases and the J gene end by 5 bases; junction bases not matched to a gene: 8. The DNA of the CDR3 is TGCGCCAGCAGCTTTATGCCTAGCGGGGACAACAATGAGCAGTTCTTC. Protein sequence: CASSFMPSGDNNEQFF.

Written as DNA, the CDR3 is TGCGCCAGCAGCCTGGGGACAGGGCCCAGCTCCTACAATGAGCAGTTCTTC. Translation: CASSLGTGPSSYNEQFF. This chain uses TRBV5-1 with TRBJ2-1; TRBD1 matches 9 bases. This CDR3 comprises 17 residues. Germline CDR1 is SGHRS and CDR2 is YFSETQ. With 4 bases clipped from V and 0 bases from J, the junction kept 8 bases outside the gene matches.

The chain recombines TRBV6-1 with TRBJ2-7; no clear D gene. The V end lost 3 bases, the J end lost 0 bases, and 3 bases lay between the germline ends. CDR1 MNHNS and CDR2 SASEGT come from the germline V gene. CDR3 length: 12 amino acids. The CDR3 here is CASSDSSYEQYF. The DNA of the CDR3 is TGTGCCAGCAGTGACAGCTCCTACGAGCAGTACTTC.

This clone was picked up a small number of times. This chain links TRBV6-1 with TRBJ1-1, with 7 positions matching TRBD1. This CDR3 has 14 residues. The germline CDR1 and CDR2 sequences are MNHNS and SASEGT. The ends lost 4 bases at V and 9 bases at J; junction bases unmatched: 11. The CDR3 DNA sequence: TGTGCCAGCAGTGGGCCAGACTTGACAGGGAAAGCTTTCTTT. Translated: CASSGPDLTGKAFF.

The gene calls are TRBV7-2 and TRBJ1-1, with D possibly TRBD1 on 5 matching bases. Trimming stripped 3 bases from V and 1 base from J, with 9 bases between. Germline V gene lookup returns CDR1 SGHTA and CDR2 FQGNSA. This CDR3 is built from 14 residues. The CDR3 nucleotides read TGTGCCAGCAGCTTTTTGGGGGGGAACACTGAAGCTTTCTTT. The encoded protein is CASSFLGGNTEAFF.

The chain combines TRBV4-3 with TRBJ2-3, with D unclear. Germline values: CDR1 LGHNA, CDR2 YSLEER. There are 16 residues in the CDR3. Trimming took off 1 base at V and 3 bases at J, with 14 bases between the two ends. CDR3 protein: CASSQAYLPRTDTQYF. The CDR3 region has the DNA TGCGCCAGCAGCCAAGCGTATCTGCCGCGGACAGATACGCAGTATTTT.

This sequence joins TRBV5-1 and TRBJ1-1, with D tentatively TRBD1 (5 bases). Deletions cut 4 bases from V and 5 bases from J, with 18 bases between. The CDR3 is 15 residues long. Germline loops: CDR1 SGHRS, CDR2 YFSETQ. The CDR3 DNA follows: TGCGCCAGCAGCCCCGGAATGGGGCTGGGGACTGAAGCTTTCTTT. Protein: CASSPGMGLGTEAFF. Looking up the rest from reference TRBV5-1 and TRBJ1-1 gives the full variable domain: KAGVTQTPRYLIKTRGQQVTLSCSPISGHRSVSWYQQTPGQGLQFLFEYFSETQRNKGNFPGRFSGRQFSNSRSEMNVSTLELGDSALYLCASSPGMGLGTEAFFGQGTRLTVV.

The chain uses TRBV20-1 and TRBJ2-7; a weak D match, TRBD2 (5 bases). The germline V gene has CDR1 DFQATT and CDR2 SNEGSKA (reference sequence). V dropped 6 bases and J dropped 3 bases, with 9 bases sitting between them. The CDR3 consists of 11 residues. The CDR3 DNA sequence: TGCAGTGCCCCGAGGGACTACGAGCAGTACTTC. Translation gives CSAPRDYEQYF.

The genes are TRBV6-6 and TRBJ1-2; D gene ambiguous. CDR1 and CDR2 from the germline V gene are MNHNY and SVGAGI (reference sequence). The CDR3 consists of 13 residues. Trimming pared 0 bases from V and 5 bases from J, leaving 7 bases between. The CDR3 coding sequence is TGTGCCAGCAGTTACTCCGGGGAGTATGGCTACACCTTC. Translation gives CASSYSGEYGYTF.

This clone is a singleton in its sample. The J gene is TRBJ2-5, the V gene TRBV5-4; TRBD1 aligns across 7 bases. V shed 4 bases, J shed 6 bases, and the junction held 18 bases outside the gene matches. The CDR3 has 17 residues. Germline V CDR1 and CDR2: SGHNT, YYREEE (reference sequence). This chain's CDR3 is CASSLTSGTGTVKTQYF. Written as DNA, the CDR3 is TGTGCCAGCAGCCTCACGTCCGGGACCGGGACAGTAAAGACCCAGTACTTC. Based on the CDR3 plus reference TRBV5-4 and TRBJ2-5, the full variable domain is ETGVTQSPTHLIKTRGQQVTLRCSSQSGHNTVSWYQQALGQGPQFIFQYYREEENGRGNFPPRFSGLQFPNYSSELNVNALELDDSALYLCASSLTSGTGTVKTQYFGPGTRLLVL.

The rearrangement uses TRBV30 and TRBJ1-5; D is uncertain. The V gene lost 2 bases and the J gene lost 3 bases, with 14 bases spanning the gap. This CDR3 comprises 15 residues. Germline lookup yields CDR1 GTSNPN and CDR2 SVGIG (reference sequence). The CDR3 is CAWSQVSGFNQPQHF. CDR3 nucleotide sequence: TGTGCCTGGAGTCAGGTCTCCGGATTCAATCAGCCCCAGCATTTT. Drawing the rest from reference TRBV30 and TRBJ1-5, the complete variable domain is SQTIHQWPATLVQPVGSPLSLECTVEGTSNPNLYWYRQAAGRGLQLLFYSVGIGQISSEVPQNLSASRPQDRQFILSSKKLLLSDSGFYLCAWSQVSGFNQPQHFGDGTRLSIL.

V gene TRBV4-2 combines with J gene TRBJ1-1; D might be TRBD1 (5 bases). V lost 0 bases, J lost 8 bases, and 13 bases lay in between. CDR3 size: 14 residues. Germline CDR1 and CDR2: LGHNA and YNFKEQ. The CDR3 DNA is TGTGCCAGCAGCCAAGATAGGGGCCCTCGGGAAGCTTTCTTT. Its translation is CASSQDRGPREAFF.

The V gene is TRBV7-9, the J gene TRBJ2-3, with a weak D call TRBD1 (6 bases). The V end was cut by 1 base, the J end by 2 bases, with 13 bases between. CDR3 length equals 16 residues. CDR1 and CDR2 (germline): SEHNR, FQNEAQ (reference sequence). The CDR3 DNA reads TGTGCCAGCAGCTTAGAAGGGACACCCCTCACAGATACGCAGTATTTT. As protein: CASSLEGTPLTDTQYF. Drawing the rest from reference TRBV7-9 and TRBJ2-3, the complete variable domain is DTGVSQNPRHKITKRGQNVTFRCDPISEHNRLYWYRQTLGQGPEFLTYFQNEAQLEKSRLLSDRFSAERPKGSFSTLEIQRTEQGDSAMYLCASSLEGTPLTDTQYFGPGTRLTVL.

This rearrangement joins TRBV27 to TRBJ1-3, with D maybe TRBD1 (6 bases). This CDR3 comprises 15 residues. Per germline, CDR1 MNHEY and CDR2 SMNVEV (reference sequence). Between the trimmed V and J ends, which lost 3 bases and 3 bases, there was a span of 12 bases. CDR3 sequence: CASSFTGRRGNTIYF. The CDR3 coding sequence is TGTGCCAGCAGTTTCACAGGGAGACGTGGAAACACCATATATTTT.

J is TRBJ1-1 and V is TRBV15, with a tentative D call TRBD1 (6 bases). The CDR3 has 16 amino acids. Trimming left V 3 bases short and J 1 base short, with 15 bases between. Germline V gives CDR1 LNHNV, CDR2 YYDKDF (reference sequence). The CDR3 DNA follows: TGTGCCACCAGCAGTAGGACCGGGACAAAGAACACTGAAGCTTTCTTT. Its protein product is CATSSRTGTKNTEAFF.